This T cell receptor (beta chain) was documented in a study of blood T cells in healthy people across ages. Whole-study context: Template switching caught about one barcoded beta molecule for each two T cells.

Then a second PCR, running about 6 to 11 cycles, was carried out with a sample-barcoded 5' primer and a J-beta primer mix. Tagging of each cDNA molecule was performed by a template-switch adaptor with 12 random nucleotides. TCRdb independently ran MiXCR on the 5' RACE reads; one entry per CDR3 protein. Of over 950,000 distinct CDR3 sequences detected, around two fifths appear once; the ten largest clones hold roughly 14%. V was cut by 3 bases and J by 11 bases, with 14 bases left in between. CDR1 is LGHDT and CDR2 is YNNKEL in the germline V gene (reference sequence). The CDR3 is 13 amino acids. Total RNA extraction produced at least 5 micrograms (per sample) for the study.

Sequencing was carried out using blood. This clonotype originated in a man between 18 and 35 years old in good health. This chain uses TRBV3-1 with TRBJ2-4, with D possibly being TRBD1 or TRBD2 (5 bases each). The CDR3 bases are TGTGCCAGCAGCCAGGGCGACCCGGGACTTCAGTACTTC. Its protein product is CASSQGDPGLQYF. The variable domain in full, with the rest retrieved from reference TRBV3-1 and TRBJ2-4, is DTAVSQTPKYLVTQMGNDKSIKCEQNLGHDTMYWYKQDSKKFLKIMFSYNNKELIINETVPNRFSPKSPDKAHLNLHINSLELGDSAVYFCASSQGDPGLQYFGAGTRLSVL.